A single sample gave rise to the 2 T cell receptor beta chains below, sequenced in a study of blood T cell repertoires in COVID-19. Measured with immunoSEQ multiplex PCR; TCRdb has only the in-frame clones, and not every one. The profile shows approximately 300,000 clones, roughly 91% of them singletons. The sequenced sample was peripheral blood. The receptors come from a middle-aged man with acute or convalescent COVID-19.

A single count supports this clone. The genes are TRBV29-1 and TRBJ1-4; weak D call: TRBD1 (5 bases). The V end lost 1 base, the J end lost 0 bases, and 15 bases lay between the germline ends. Germline CDR1 is SQVTM and CDR2 is ANQGSEA. This CDR3 is 17 amino acids long. The CDR3 bases are TGCAGCGTTGAAGGGGTACAGGACGAAACAACTAATGAAAAACTGTTTTTT. It yields the protein CSVEGVQDETTNEKLFF.

This clone was counted once. CDR3 coding DNA: TGTGCCAGCAGCCTTTTTGACAGGGCTGGAAAACTGTTTTTT. Translating gives CASSLFDRAGKLFF. This chain joins TRBV2 and TRBJ1-4, with 7 bases lining up with TRBD1. Per germline, CDR1 SNHLY and CDR2 FYNNEI. V was pared by 6 bases and J by 10 bases, with 11 bases of the junction left unmatched. CDR3 size: 14 residues.